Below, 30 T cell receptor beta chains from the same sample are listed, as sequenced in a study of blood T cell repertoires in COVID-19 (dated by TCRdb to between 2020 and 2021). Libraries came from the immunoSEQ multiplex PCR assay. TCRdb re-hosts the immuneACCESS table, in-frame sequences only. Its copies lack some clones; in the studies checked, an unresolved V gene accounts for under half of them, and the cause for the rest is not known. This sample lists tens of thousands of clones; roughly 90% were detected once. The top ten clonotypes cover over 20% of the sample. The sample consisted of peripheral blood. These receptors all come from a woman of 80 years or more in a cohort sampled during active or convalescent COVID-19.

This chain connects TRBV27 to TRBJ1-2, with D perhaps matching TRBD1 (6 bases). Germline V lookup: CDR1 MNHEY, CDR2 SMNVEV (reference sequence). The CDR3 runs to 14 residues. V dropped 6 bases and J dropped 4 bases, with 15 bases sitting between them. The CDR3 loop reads CASSLRGTFYGYTF. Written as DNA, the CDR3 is TGTGCCAGCAGCCTAAGGGGGACCTTCTATGGCTACACCTTC.

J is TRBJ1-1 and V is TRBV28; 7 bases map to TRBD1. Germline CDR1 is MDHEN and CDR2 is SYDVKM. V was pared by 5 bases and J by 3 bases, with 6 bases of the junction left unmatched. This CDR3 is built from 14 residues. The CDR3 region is CASSKGARDTEAFF. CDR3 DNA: TGTGCCAGCAGTAAGGGGGCGAGGGACACTGAAGCTTTCTTT.

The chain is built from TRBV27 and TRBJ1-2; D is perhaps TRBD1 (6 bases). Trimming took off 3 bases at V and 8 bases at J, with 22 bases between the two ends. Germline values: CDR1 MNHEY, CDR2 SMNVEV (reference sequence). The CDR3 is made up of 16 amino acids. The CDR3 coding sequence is TGTGCCAGCAGTTTCTCAGTAGACAGGTCCGAGGGGGGCTACACCTTC. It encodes CASSFSVDRSEGGYTF.

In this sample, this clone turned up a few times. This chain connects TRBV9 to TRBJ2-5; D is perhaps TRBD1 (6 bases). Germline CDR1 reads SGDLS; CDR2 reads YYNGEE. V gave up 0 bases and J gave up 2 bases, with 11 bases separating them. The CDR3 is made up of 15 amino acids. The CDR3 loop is CASSVDGTPQETQYF. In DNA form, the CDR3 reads TGTGCCAGCAGCGTAGATGGGACACCGCAAGAGACCCAGTACTTC.

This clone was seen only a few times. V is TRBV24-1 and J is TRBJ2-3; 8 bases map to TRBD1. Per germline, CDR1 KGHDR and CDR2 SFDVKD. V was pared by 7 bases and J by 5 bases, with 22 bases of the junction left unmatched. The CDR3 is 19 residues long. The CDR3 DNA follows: TGTGCCACCAGCCGGGACAGGTCTCGCTATTATGGAGCGGAAGATACGCAGTATTTT. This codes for CATSRDRSRYYGAEDTQYF.

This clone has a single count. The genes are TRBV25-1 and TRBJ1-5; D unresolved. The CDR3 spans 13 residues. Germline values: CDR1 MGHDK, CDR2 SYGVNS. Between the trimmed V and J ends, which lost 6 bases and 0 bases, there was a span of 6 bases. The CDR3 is CASRQYSNQPQHF. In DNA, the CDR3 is TGTGCCAGCAGACAGTATAGCAATCAGCCCCAGCATTTT.

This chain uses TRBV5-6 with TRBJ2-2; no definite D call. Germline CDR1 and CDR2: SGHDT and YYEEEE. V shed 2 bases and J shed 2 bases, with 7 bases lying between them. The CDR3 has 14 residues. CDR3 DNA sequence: TGTGCCAGCAGCTTCTACTTAAACACCGGGGAGCTGTTTTTT. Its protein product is CASSFYLNTGELFF.

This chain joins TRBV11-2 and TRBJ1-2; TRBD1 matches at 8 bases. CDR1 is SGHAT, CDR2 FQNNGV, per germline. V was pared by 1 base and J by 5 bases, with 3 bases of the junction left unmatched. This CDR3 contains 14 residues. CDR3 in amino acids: CASSLGQGSYGYTF. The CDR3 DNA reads TGTGCCAGCAGCTTAGGACAGGGGTCTTATGGCTACACCTTC. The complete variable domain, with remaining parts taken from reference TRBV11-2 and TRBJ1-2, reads EAGVAQSPRYKIIEKRQSVAFWCNPISGHATLYWYQQILGQGPKLLIQFQNNGVVDDSQLPKDRFSAERLKGVDSTLKIQPAKLEDSAVYLCASSLGQGSYGYTFGSGTRLTVV.

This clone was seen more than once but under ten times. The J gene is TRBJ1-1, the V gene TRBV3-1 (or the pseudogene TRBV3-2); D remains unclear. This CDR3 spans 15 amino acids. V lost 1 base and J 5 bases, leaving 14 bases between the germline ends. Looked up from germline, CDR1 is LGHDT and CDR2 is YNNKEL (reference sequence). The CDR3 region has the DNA TGTGCCAGCAGCCAAGGAGGGTCGTCGGGGACTGAAGCTTTCTTT. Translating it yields CASSQGGSSGTEAFF.

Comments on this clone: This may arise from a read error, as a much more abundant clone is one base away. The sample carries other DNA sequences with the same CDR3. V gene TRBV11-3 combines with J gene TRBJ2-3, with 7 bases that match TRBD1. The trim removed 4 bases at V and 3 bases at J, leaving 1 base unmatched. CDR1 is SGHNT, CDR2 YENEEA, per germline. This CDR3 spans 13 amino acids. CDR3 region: CASSSRGTDTQYF. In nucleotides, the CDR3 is TGTGCCAGCAGCTCCAGGGGGACAGATACGCAGTATTTT. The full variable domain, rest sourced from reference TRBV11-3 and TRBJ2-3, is EAGVVQSPRYKIIEKKQPVAFWCNPISGHNTLYWYLQNLGQGPELLIRYENEEAVDDSQLPKDRFSAERLKGVDSTLKIQPAELGDSAVYLCASSSRGTDTQYFGPGTRLTVL.

The CDR3 DNA follows: TGTGCCAGCAGCTTAGCTGATTGGGGGACAGGGAGGATGAACACTGAAGCTTTCTTT. Protein: CASSLADWGTGRMNTEAFF. The rearrangement joins TRBV11-2 to TRBJ1-1, with TRBD1 matching over 9 bases. Germline V CDR1 and CDR2: SGHAT, FQNNGV. The CDR3 runs 19 residues. V lost 1 base, J lost 0 bases, and 12 bases stayed unmatched.

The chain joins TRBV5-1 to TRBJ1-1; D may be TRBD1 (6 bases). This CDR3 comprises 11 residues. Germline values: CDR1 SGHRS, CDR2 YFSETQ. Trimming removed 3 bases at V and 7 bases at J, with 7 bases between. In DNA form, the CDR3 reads TGCGCCAGCAGCTCGGACAGTGAAGCTTTCTTT. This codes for CASSSDSEAFF.

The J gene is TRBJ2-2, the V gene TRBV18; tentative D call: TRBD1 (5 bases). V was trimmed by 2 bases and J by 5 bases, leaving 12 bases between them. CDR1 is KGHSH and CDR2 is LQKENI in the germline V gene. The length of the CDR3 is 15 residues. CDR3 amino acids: CASSPGATGTGELFF. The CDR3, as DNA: TGTGCCAGCTCACCAGGGGCCACTGGGACCGGGGAGCTGTTTTTT. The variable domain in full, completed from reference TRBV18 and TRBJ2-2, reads NAGVMQNPRHLVRRRGQEARLRCSPMKGHSHVYWYRQLPEEGLKFMVYLQKENIIDESGMPKERFSAEFPKEGPSILRIQQVVRGDSAAYFCASSPGATGTGELFFGEGSRLTVL.

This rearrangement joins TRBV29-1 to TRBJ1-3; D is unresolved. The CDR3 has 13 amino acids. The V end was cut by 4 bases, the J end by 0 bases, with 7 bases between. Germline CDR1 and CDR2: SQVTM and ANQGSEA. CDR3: CSVATNSGNTIYF. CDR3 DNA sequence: TGCAGCGTTGCGACAAACTCTGGAAACACCATATATTTT.

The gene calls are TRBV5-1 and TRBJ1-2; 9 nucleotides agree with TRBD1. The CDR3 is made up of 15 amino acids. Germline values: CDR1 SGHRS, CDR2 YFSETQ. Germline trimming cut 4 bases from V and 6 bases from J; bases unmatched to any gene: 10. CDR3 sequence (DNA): TGCGCCAGCAGCCCTCACAGGGGGACAGGGAATGGCTACACCTTC. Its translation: CASSPHRGTGNGYTF.

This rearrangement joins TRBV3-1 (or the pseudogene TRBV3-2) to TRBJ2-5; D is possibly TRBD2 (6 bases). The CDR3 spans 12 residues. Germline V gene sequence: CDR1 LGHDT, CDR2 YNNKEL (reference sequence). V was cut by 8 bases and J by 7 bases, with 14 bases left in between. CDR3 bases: TGTGCCAGCGCCCCACCCGGGGGGACCCAGTACTTC. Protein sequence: CASAPPGGTQYF.

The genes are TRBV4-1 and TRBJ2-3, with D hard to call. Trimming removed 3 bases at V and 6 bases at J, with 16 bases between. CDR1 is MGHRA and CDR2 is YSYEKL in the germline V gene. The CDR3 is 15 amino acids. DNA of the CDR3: TGCGCCAGCAGCCACCCTGCGGCGGCTAGGGATACGCAGTATTTT. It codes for CASSHPAAARDTQYF.

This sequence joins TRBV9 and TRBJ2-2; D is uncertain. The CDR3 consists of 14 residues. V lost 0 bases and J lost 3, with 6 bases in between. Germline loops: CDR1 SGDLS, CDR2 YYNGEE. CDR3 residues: CASSVVLDTGELFF. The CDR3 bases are TGTGCCAGCAGCGTAGTTCTAGACACCGGGGAGCTGTTTTTT.

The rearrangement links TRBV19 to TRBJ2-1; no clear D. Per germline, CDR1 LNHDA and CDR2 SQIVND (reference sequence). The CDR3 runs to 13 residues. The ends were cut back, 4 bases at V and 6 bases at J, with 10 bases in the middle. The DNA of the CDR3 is TGTGCCAGTAGTACCCTAGGCCGCAATGAGCAGTTCTTC. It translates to CASSTLGRNEQFF.

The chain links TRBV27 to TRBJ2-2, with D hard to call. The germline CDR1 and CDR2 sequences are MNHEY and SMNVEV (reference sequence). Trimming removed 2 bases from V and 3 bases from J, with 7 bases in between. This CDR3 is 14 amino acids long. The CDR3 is CASSLDTYTGELFF. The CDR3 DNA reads TGTGCCAGCAGTTTAGACACCTACACCGGGGAGCTGTTTTTT.

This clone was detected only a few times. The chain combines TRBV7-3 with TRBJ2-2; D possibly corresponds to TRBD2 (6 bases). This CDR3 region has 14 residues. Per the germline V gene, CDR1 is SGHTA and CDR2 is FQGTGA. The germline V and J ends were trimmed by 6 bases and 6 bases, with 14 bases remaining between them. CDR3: CASSALSGAGELFF. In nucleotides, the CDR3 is TGTGCCAGCAGTGCCCTGTCGGGGGCCGGGGAGCTGTTTTTT.

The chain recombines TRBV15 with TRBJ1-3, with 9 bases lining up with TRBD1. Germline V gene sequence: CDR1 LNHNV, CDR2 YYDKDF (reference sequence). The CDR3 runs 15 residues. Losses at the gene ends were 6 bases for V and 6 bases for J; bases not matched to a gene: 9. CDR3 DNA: TGTGCCACCAGGGGGTGGACAGGGGATGAAAACACCATATATTTT. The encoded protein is CATRGWTGDENTIYF.

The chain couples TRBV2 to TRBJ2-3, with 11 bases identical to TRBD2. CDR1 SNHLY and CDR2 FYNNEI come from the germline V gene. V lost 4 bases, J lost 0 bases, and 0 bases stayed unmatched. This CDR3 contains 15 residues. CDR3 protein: CASSGTSGSTDTQYF. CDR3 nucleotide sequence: TGTGCCAGCAGTGGGACTAGCGGGAGCACAGATACGCAGTATTTT.

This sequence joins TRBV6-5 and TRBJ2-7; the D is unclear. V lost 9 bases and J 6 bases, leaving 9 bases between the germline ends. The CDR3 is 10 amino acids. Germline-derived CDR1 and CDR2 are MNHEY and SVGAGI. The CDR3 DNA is TGTGCCAGGGAGACGCGCGAGCAGTACTTC. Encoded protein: CARETREQYF.

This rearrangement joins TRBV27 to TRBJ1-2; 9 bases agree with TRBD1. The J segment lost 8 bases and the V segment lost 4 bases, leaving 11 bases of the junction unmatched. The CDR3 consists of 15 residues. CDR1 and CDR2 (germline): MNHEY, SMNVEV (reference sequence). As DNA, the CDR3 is TGTGCCAGCAGTTACCAAGTACAGGGGGCGGACGGCTACACCTTC. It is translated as CASSYQVQGADGYTF.

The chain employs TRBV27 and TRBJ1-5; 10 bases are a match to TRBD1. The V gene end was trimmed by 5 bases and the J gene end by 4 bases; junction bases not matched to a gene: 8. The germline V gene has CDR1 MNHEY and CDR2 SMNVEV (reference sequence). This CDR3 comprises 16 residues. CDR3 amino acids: CASSPRQGAWNQPQHF. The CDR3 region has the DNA TGTGCCAGCAGTCCACGACAGGGGGCCTGGAATCAGCCCCAGCATTTT.

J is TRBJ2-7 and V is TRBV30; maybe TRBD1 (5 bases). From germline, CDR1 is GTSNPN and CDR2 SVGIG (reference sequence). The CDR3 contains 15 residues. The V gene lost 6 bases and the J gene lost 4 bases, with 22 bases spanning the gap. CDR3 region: CACRELSRQPYEQYF. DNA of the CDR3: TGTGCCTGCAGGGAATTATCGCGGCAGCCGTACGAGCAGTACTTC.

The DNA of the CDR3 is TGTGCCAGCAGCGTCTCCCTAGCGGGAGGGCCTGGTGAGCAGTTCTTC. Amino acids: CASSVSLAGGPGEQFF. The genes are TRBV9 and TRBJ2-1, with TRBD2 matching 12 bases. The trim removed 2 bases at V and 9 bases at J, leaving 9 bases unmatched. The CDR3 consists of 16 residues. The V gene's germline CDR1 is SGDLS and CDR2 YYNGEE.

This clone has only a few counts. This chain's CDR3 is CSAVSRVGYTF. The CDR3 DNA is TGCAGTGCTGTAAGCAGGGTCGGCTACACCTTC. V is TRBV20-1 and J is TRBJ1-2; D perhaps matches TRBD1 (5 bases). The CDR3 covers 11 residues. Germline CDR1 and CDR2: DFQATT and SNEGSKA (reference sequence). The germline V and J ends were trimmed by 5 bases and 8 bases, with 12 bases remaining between them.

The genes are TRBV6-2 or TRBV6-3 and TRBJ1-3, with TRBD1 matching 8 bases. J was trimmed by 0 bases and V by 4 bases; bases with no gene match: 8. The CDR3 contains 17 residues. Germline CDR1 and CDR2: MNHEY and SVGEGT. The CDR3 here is CASSFDDRGLSGNTIYF. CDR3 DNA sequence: TGTGCCAGCAGTTTCGACGACAGGGGCCTCTCTGGAAACACCATATATTTT.